Shown below are 15 T cell receptor beta chains from a single sample sequenced in a study of control samples from healthy donors and cancer patients. The assay was immunoSEQ multiplex PCR, and TCRdb's table has in-frame clones only and misses some. The sample yields 77,000 or so clones, about nine tenths seen once. Sequenced: blood. These receptors all come from a young man in good health.

This clone has just one count. This chain links TRBV6-4 with TRBJ1-6, with D perhaps TRBD1 (6 bases). V lost 2 bases and J lost 9, with 8 bases in between. CDR3 length: 13 residues. Per germline, CDR1 MRHNA and CDR2 SNTAGT. The CDR3 DNA reads TGTGCCAGCAGTGACCCGACAGGTTCACCCCTCCACTTT. Its translation is CASSDPTGSPLHF.

The J gene is TRBJ2-3, the V gene TRBV6-5; maybe TRBD1 (6 bases). Per the germline V gene, CDR1 is MNHEY and CDR2 is SVGAGI. CDR3 length: 13 residues. V dropped 5 bases and J dropped 3 bases, with 9 bases sitting between them. The CDR3 DNA sequence: TGTGCCAGCAGTCTTACAGGGACAGATACGCAGTATTTT. The encoded protein is CASSLTGTDTQYF.

This rearrangement joins TRBV19 to TRBJ1-4; no clear D gene. This CDR3 region has 12 residues. Germline V CDR1 and CDR2: LNHDA, SQIVND (reference sequence). Trimming removed 7 bases at V and 3 bases at J, with 6 bases between. The CDR3 reads CASTLANEKLFF. In DNA, the CDR3 is TGTGCCAGTACCCTTGCTAATGAAAAACTGTTTTTT.

A remark on this clone: The same CDR3 is also encoded by other DNA sequences in this sample. The chain recombines TRBV24-1 with TRBJ2-3; D is unresolved. The CDR3 loop spans 12 amino acids. CDR1 and CDR2 from the germline V gene are KGHDR and SFDVKD. The germline V and J ends were trimmed by 2 bases and 5 bases, with 4 bases remaining between them. The CDR3 spells CATSDWGDTQYF. The CDR3 bases are TGTGCCACCAGTGATTGGGGAGATACGCAGTATTTT.

The V call is TRBV10-3, the J call TRBJ1-2, with a tentative D call TRBD1 (5 bases). The CDR3 length is 15 residues. V lost 8 bases and J lost 6, with 22 bases in between. The germline V gene has CDR1 ENHRY and CDR2 SYGVKD. CDR3 coding DNA: TGTGCCATCTTTAACGGGGCCAACCTATTGAATGGCTACACCTTC. It yields the protein CAIFNGANLLNGYTF.

V and J are TRBV12-3 or TRBV12-4 and TRBJ2-1; D is unclear. The ends were cut back, 7 bases at V and 7 bases at J, with 14 bases in the middle. The CDR3 length is 13 residues. The CDR3 is CASTLTVPNEQFF. The DNA for the CDR3 is TGTGCCAGCACTCTGACGGTTCCAAATGAGCAGTTCTTC.

This chain links TRBV5-6 with TRBJ2-7; perhaps TRBD1 as D (6 bases). Germline V lookup: CDR1 SGHDT, CDR2 YYEEEE. Trimming cost V 3 bases and J 0 bases, with 13 bases left between them. The CDR3 is 15 residues long. The CDR3 nucleotides read TGTGCCAGCAGCTCAAGGGGGACAACCTCCTACGAGCAGTACTTC. It encodes CASSSRGTTSYEQYF.

This sequence joins TRBV15 and TRBJ1-3, with a weak D call TRBD1 (6 bases). Looked up from germline, CDR1 is LNHNV and CDR2 is YYDKDF (reference sequence). This CDR3 has 15 residues. With 0 bases removed from V and 0 bases from J, the gap between germline ends came to 6 bases. The CDR3 is CATSRDRGSGNTIYF. The CDR3 DNA sequence: TGTGCCACCAGCAGAGACAGGGGCTCTGGAAACACCATATATTTT.

As to this clone: The junction and the germline gene differ at one end; a read error may be behind it. The chain employs TRBV10-2 and TRBJ1-2; D call uncertain. The V gene's germline CDR1 is WSHSY and CDR2 SAAADI. This CDR3 spans 15 amino acids. DNA of the CDR3: TGCGTCAGCAATATTCGCCCGACTGAGAACTATGGCTACACCTTC. Its translation is CVSNIRPTENYGYTF.

This clone was seen a single time. The J gene is TRBJ1-4, the V gene TRBV7-2; possibly TRBD1 for D (6 bases). Trimming pared 2 bases from V and 8 bases from J, leaving 9 bases between. Germline-derived CDR1 and CDR2 are SGHTA and FQGNSA. This CDR3 is 13 amino acids long. CDR3 protein: CASSLRGTEKLFF. The DNA for the CDR3 is TGTGCCAGCAGCTTACGCGGGACAGAAAAACTGTTTTTT.

J is TRBJ2-1 and V is TRBV24-1, with D uncertain. There are 13 residues in the CDR3. Germline values: CDR1 KGHDR, CDR2 SFDVKD. Between the trimmed V and J ends, which lost 0 bases and 5 bases, there was a span of 4 bases. The CDR3 sequence: CATSDLLDNEQFF. The CDR3 DNA reads TGTGCCACCAGTGATTTGCTGGACAATGAGCAGTTCTTC.

The chain joins TRBV28 to TRBJ2-1; a possible D gene is TRBD2 (5 bases). The V end lost 7 bases, the J end lost 0 bases, and 16 bases lay between the germline ends. The CDR3 has 16 residues. CDR1 MDHEN and CDR2 SYDVKM come from the germline V gene. The CDR3 region is CASTRGSGSSYNEQFF. For the CDR3, the DNA is TGTGCCAGCACTCGAGGGAGCGGTAGCTCCTACAATGAGCAGTTCTTC.

The chain is built from TRBV11-2 and TRBJ2-7; D call uncertain. The CDR3 is 13 amino acids. Trimming removed 3 bases at V and 6 bases at J, with 12 bases between. Per the germline V gene, CDR1 is SGHAT and CDR2 is FQNNGV. CDR3 nucleotide sequence: TGTGCCAGCAGCTTTCGCGATACCCTCGAGCAGTACTTC. Its protein is CASSFRDTLEQYF.

This rearrangement joins TRBV3-1 (or the pseudogene TRBV3-2) to TRBJ1-6; D remains unclear. The CDR3 covers 16 residues. Germline V gene lookup returns CDR1 LGHDT and CDR2 YNNKEL (reference sequence). V shed 4 bases and J shed 4 bases, with 14 bases lying between them. Here the CDR3 reads CASSPLSGLYNSPLHF. CDR3 DNA: TGTGCCAGCAGCCCCCTATCGGGATTATATAATTCACCCCTCCACTTT.

The chain joins TRBV6-6 to TRBJ1-6; TRBD1 matches 7 bases. The germline gives CDR1 MNHNY, CDR2 SVGAGI (reference sequence). Trimming took 7 bases from V and 6 from J; bases not matched to a gene: 9. The CDR3 totals 15 residues. The CDR3 DNA is TGTGCCAGCACTGGACAGGCCGCGGGTAATTCACCCCTCCACTTT. Translating it yields CASTGQAAGNSPLHF.